These T cell receptor beta chains were read from a single sample in a study of blood T cell repertoires in COVID-19. TCRdb keeps only in-frame clones here, not all; method: immunoSEQ multiplex PCR. The table records 140,000 to 150,000 clones, roughly 84% of them present only once. Sequenced sample: PBMCs or T cells enriched from blood (not recorded which). Every receptor here comes from a woman aged 50 to 60 who had been exposed to COVID-19. CDR3s include the opening cysteine and the closing phenylalanine or tryptophan. D genes are given only for firm matches. Clone size appears in some rows only: once, few, many, or a class for an expanded clone.

d_call: .; j_call: TRBJ2-2; clone_size: .; v_call: TRBV6-2/TRBV6-3; cdr3_aa: CASSSGVSTGELFF; cdr3_nt: TGTGCCAGCAGTTCGGGGGTGAGCACCGGGGAGCTGTTTTTT
d_call: TRBD2; j_call: TRBJ2-7; clone_size: .; v_call: TRBV20-1; cdr3_aa: CSASEGLAGAPSSYEQYF; cdr3_nt: TGCAGTGCTAGTGAAGGACTAGCGGGAGCGCCGAGCTCCTACGAGCAGTACTTC
d_call: .; j_call: TRBJ2-1; clone_size: few; v_call: TRBV2; cdr3_aa: CASSEFSSYNEQFF; cdr3_nt: TGTGCCAGCAGTGAATTTAGCTCCTACAATGAGCAGTTCTTC
d_call: .; j_call: TRBJ2-1; clone_size: .; v_call: TRBV7-6; cdr3_aa: CASSLGAYNEQFF; cdr3_nt: TGTGCCAGCAGCTTGGGAGCATACAATGAGCAGTTCTTC
d_call: .; j_call: TRBJ2-5; clone_size: .; v_call: TRBV2; cdr3_aa: CASSEDRTIGTQYF; cdr3_nt: TGTGCCAGCAGCGAGGACAGAACCATAGGGACCCAGTACTTC
d_call: .; j_call: TRBJ2-1; clone_size: .; v_call: TRBV7-3; cdr3_aa: CASSLRAGQYSYNEQFF; cdr3_nt: TGTGCCAGCAGCTTACGGGCGGGACAGTACTCCTACAATGAGCAGTTCTTC
d_call: .; j_call: TRBJ2-1; clone_size: .; v_call: TRBV11-1; cdr3_aa: CASSRRSSLRVNEQFF; cdr3_nt: TGTGCCAGCAGCCGAAGGAGTTCCCTGAGGGTCAATGAGCAGTTCTTC
d_call: TRBD1; j_call: TRBJ2-5; clone_size: .; v_call: TRBV12-5; cdr3_aa: CASGLHRGTQYF; cdr3_nt: TGTGCTAGTGGTTTGCACAGGGGCACCCAGTACTTC
d_call: TRBD1; j_call: TRBJ2-7; clone_size: .; v_call: TRBV10-3; cdr3_aa: CAISLTGREQYF; cdr3_nt: TGTGCCATCAGCCTGACAGGGCGAGAGCAGTACTTC
d_call: .; j_call: TRBJ1-1; clone_size: .; v_call: TRBV19; cdr3_aa: CASSMLGNTEAFF; cdr3_nt: TGTGCCAGTAGTATGCTAGGGAACACTGAAGCTTTCTTT
d_call: .; j_call: TRBJ1-5; clone_size: .; v_call: TRBV11-2; cdr3_aa: CASSLSRSQPQHF; cdr3_nt: TGTGCCAGCAGCTTAAGTCGTAGTCAGCCCCAGCATTTT
d_call: TRBD2; j_call: TRBJ2-7; clone_size: .; v_call: TRBV9; cdr3_aa: CASSVASGGYEQYF; cdr3_nt: TGTGCCAGCAGCGTAGCCAGCGGGGGATACGAGCAGTACTTC
d_call: TRBD1; j_call: TRBJ1-1; clone_size: .; v_call: TRBV27; cdr3_aa: CASSLTTSRGLAEAFF; cdr3_nt: TGTGCCAGCAGTCTTACGACGTCCAGGGGGTTGGCTGAAGCTTTCTTT
d_call: .; j_call: TRBJ2-2; clone_size: .; v_call: TRBV9; cdr3_aa: CASSVLVTGELFF; cdr3_nt: TGTGCCAGCAGCGTACTAGTCACCGGGGAGCTGTTTTTT
d_call: .; j_call: TRBJ1-1; clone_size: .; v_call: TRBV6-5; cdr3_aa: CASRPVRGGNTEAFF; cdr3_nt: TGTGCCAGCAGACCTGTCCGAGGGGGGAACACTGAAGCTTTCTTT
d_call: .; j_call: TRBJ2-6; clone_size: .; v_call: TRBV3-1/TRBV3-2; cdr3_aa: CASSRAGGSGANVLTF; cdr3_nt: TGTGCCAGCAGCCGGGCCGGGGGCTCTGGGGCCAACGTCCTGACTTTC
d_call: TRBD1; j_call: TRBJ2-7; clone_size: .; v_call: TRBV27; cdr3_aa: CASSLGQGVEQYF; cdr3_nt: TGTGCCAGCAGTTTGGGACAGGGGGTCGAGCAGTACTTC